This T cell receptor (beta chain) was identified in a study of blood T cell repertoires in COVID-19. Study overall: Sites across the United States, Italy and Spain contributed samples from acute and convalescent COVID-19. T cells, B-cell-depleted T cells, or PBMCs provided the cDNA or gDNA that served as material.

In the source study's methods: Reference gene primers were amplified, and this amplification served to estimate nucleated cell counts. TCRdb keeps only in-frame clones here, not all; method: immunoSEQ multiplex PCR. Clonal size and the V and J genes are those of that table, whereas D and trimming came from the DNA. The table includes tens of thousands of clones, roughly 89% detected once. This clone was detected only once. The V segment lost 3 bases and the J segment 9 bases; nucleotides outside the gene matches: 2. Germline V lookup: CDR1 SGHAT, CDR2 FQNNGV. This CDR3 contains 13 residues. The sample was peripheral blood. This receptor was obtained from a woman aged 70-85 years with acute or convalescent COVID-19. The V gene is TRBV11-2, the J gene TRBJ1-6, with 7 bases fitting TRBD1. This chain's CDR3 is CASSFNRGSPLHF. CDR3 nucleotide sequence: TGTGCCAGCAGCTTCAACAGGGGTTCACCCCTCCACTTT.